These T cell receptor beta chains were read from a single sample in a study of blood T cell repertoires in COVID-19. Produced via immunoSEQ multiplex PCR; TCRdb's table is partial and in-frame only. The top ten hold around 10% of the sample, which has around 280,000 clones, about nine tenths seen once. Specimen: peripheral blood. These receptors all stem from a woman aged 25 to 45 with COVID-19, enrolled during active disease. Both conserved end residues are part of each CDR3. The order of the fields is clone size, J gene, D gene, V gene, CDR3 length, CDR3 DNA, CDR3 protein. The D gene is left open where the match is weak. Size values are once, few and many counts, or a class for expanded clones, and some rows have none.

- | TRBJ2-2 | TRBD1 | TRBV4-2 | 17 | TGTGCCAGCAGCCAAGATAACACAGGGGGTGACACCGGGGAGCTGTTTTTT | CASSQDNTGGDTGELFF
- | TRBJ2-5 | - | TRBV3-1/TRBV3-2 | 13 | TGTGCCAGCAGCCACCGGGGCCAAGAGACCCAGTACTTC | CASSHRGQETQYF
- | TRBJ1-2 | TRBD1 | TRBV4-1 | 14 | TGCGCCAGCAGCCAACCGACAGGGAGTGGTGGCTACACCTTC | CASSQPTGSGGYTF
- | TRBJ1-2 | - | TRBV3-1/TRBV3-2 | 15 | TGTGCCAGCAGCCAGAACACCCAGGTCTTTGCTGGCTACACCTTC | CASSQNTQVFAGYTF
- | TRBJ2-3 | - | TRBV29-1 | 12 | TGCAGCGGAGCTCTTCCCACAGATACGCAGTATTTT | CSGALPTDTQYF
- | TRBJ2-7 | TRBD2 | TRBV7-9 | 14 | TGTGCCAGCTACCCGGGACTAGCGGCGGGGGAGCAGTACTTC | CASYPGLAAGEQYF
- | TRBJ2-6 | - | TRBV19 | 14 | TGTGCCAGTAGTATGTACTCTGGGGCCAACGTCCTGACTTTC | CASSMYSGANVLTF
- | TRBJ2-1 | - | TRBV5-1 | 14 | TGCGCCAGTTCCTTCGGGGGAACCTACAATGAGCAGTTCTTC | CASSFGGTYNEQFF
- | TRBJ1-1 | - | TRBV12-3/TRBV12-4 | 13 | TGTGCCAGCAGTCCGACAGTTAACACTGAAGCTTTCTTT | CASSPTVNTEAFF
- | TRBJ2-1 | TRBD2 | TRBV27 | 19 | TGTGCCAGCAGTTTATTACTTCCCGTCCTAGCGGGGGCCCCCAATGAGCAGTTCTTC | CASSLLLPVLAGAPNEQFF
- | TRBJ1-5 | - | TRBV27 | 14 | TGTGCCAGCAGTTTCAGGAGGGGCAATCAGCCCCAGCATTTT | CASSFRRGNQPQHF
- | TRBJ1-2 | - | TRBV30 | 12 | TGTGCCTGGAGTTTAAACATGAATGGCTACACCTTC | CAWSLNMNGYTF
once | TRBJ1-6 | - | TRBV18 | 16 | TGTGCCAGCTCACCACCGGGCCGGCAGGGGAATTCACCCCTCCACTTT | CASSPPGRQGNSPLHF
- | TRBJ2-7 | - | TRBV27 | 14 | TGTGCCAGCAGCACCGGGACTGCAACATACGAGCAGTACTTC | CASSTGTATYEQYF
- | TRBJ1-3 | - | TRBV15 | 16 | TGTGCCACCAGCAGAGGCGGTAGATCCTCTGGAAACACCATATATTTT | CATSRGGRSSGNTIYF
- | TRBJ2-7 | TRBD2 | TRBV7-2 | 14 | TGTGCCAGCAGCCCAGTGACTAGCGGGGGCTACCAGTACTTC | CASSPVTSGGYQYF
- | TRBJ1-2 | TRBD1 | TRBV6-5 | 14 | TGTGCCAGCAGTTACACGGGACAGGGGGCGGACGACACCTTC | CASSYTGQGADDTF
- | TRBJ2-2 | - | TRBV29-1 | 17 | TGCAGCGTTGAGGGCCTTACAGGCTACCCGAACACCGGGGAGCTGTTTTTT | CSVEGLTGYPNTGELFF
- | TRBJ2-4 | - | TRBV5-4 | 17 | TGTGCCAGCAGCTTGCGGGCAGGGGCCCTAGCCAAAAACATTCAGTACTTC | CASSLRAGALAKNIQYF
- | TRBJ1-2 | TRBD1 | TRBV15 | 14 | TGTGCCACCAGCAGATCGGGACAGATCTATGGCTACACCTTC | CATSRSGQIYGYTF
- | TRBJ1-3 | - | TRBV10-3 | 14 | TGTGCCATCAGCGGACAGCTCTCTGGAAACACCATATATTTT | CAISGQLSGNTIYF
- | TRBJ1-2 | - | TRBV19 | 16 | TGTGCCAGTAGCCTCTATACAGGGTCTCCTAACTATGGCTACACCTTC | CASSLYTGSPNYGYTF
- | TRBJ1-2 | TRBD1 | TRBV19 | 16 | TGTGCCAGTAGTCCCCGTCGCGGACAGGGCCTTTATGGCTACACCTTC | CASSPRRGQGLYGYTF
- | TRBJ1-2 | TRBD1 | TRBV5-6 | 15 | TGTGCCAGCAGCCCCCGGGACAGGGCGAACTATGGCTACACCTTC | CASSPRDRANYGYTF
- | TRBJ2-1 | - | TRBV4-2 | 12 | TGTGCCAGCAGCCAAGTCAACAATGAGCAGTTCTTC | CASSQVNNEQFF
- | TRBJ2-7 | TRBD2 | TRBV7-9 | 14 | TGTGCCAGCAGCCCCCGGACTAGCGTCTACGAGCAGTACTTC | CASSPRTSVYEQYF
- | TRBJ2-6 | - | TRBV7-2 | 16 | TGTGCCAGCAGTAGGGGACTGACGTCTGGGGCCAACGTCCTGACTTTC | CASSRGLTSGANVLTF
- | TRBJ2-1 | - | TRBV11-2 | 15 | TGTGCCAGCTTAAGGTCAATCGAAGCGTACAATGAGCAGTTCTTC | CASLRSIEAYNEQFF
- | TRBJ2-3 | TRBD2 | TRBV7-2 | 16 | TGTGCCAGCAGCGTACGGACTAGCGGGGGGACAGATACGCAGTATTTT | CASSVRTSGGTDTQYF
- | TRBJ1-1 | - | TRBV19 | 12 | TGTGCCAGTAGTATCCCGGGCACTGAAGCTTTCTTT | CASSIPGTEAFF
once | TRBJ2-1 | - | TRBV5-1 | 15 | TGCGCCAGCAGCTTGGATAAGGGAGCTTATAATGAGCAGTTCTTC | CASSLDKGAYNEQFF
- | TRBJ1-2 | - | TRBV6-6 | 13 | TGTGCCAGCAGTAAACAGGCACACTATGGCTACACCTTC | CASSKQAHYGYTF
- | TRBJ1-1 | - | TRBV4-1 | 12 | TGCGCCAGCAGCCAAGATGGGAGGGGAGCTTTCTTT | CASSQDGRGAFF
- | TRBJ1-2 | TRBD1 | TRBV5-1 | 15 | TGCGCCAGCAGCTCCCCCGACAGGGCGGGCTATGGCTACACCTTC | CASSSPDRAGYGYTF
- | TRBJ2-5 | - | TRBV27 | 14 | TGTGCCAGCAGTTTAATGCGGGGACAAGAGACCCAGTACTTC | CASSLMRGQETQYF
- | TRBJ2-2 | - | TRBV4-1 | 13 | TGCGCCAGCAGATCTGGACAGACCGGGGAGCTGTTTTTT | CASRSGQTGELFF
- | TRBJ1-1 | - | TRBV5-1 | 17 | TGCGCCAGCAGCTTGGCCGGAGGCTCCGGCGCAAACACTGAAGCTTTCTTT | CASSLAGGSGANTEAFF
- | TRBJ1-1 | - | TRBV27 | 13 | TGTGCCAGCAGTTTAGGCCGGAACACTGAAGCTTTCTTT | CASSLGRNTEAFF
- | TRBJ2-7 | TRBD2 | TRBV27 | 18 | TGTGCCAGCAGTTCTACTAGCGGGGGGGCCGAAATTTTCCACGAGCAGTACTTC | CASSSTSGGAEIFHEQYF
- | TRBJ1-5 | - | TRBV2 | 15 | TGTGCCAGCAGTGAAGCGAGGACAGCAAATCAGCCCCAGCATTTT | CASSEARTANQPQHF
- | TRBJ1-1 | - | TRBV29-1 | 13 | TGCAGCGTCGGAGGGGTCTTGGTCACTGAAGCTTTCTTT | CSVGGVLVTEAFF
once | TRBJ1-6 | - | TRBV10-2 | 16 | TGCGCCAGCAAGCGGGCAGGGGAGGGGTATAATTCACCCCTCCACTTT | CASKRAGEGYNSPLHF
once | TRBJ2-7 | TRBD1 | TRBV7-6 | 16 | TGTGCCAGCAGCCCAAACCGGGACAGGGGGTTTCACGAGCAGTACTTC | CASSPNRDRGFHEQYF
- | TRBJ1-2 | - | TRBV19 | 13 | TGTGCCGTCTCGGCGCTAGAAAACTATGGCTACACCTTC | CAVSALENYGYTF
- | TRBJ2-3 | TRBD1 | TRBV7-9 | 16 | TGTGCCAGCAGCTTTGTGGGGGACAGTCTAGCAGATACGCAGTATTTT | CASSFVGDSLADTQYF
- | TRBJ2-7 | TRBD1 | TRBV20-1 | 11 | TGCAGTGCTCCCCAGGGGGTCGAGCAGTACTTC | CSAPQGVEQYF